The clone carrying this T cell receptor (beta chain) has only a few counts. Germline values: CDR1 MNHEY, CDR2 SVGEGT. The CDR3 spans 15 residues. V lost 6 bases to trimming and J lost 5 bases; unmatched junction nucleotides: 8. TCRdb called the 5' RACE reads again in MiXCR, with one record for every CDR3 protein. The sample yields about 350,000 distinct CDR3 sequences, approximately 15% seen once. This record comes from a study of T-cell memory formation after mild COVID-19. Sequencing was performed on PBMCs or a T cell subset sorted from them (not recorded which). The rearrangement joins TRBV6-2 or TRBV6-3 to TRBJ2-2; 8 nucleotides agree with TRBD1. The sequence was collected from a man aged 18 to 30 who had mild COVID-19 (a few samples of this study predate the infection). Cell type and time point are not known. The CDR3 nucleotides read TGTGCCAGCAGCCCCCCAGGGGGCTATACCGGGGAGCTGTTTTTT. It is translated as CASSPPGGYTGELFF.